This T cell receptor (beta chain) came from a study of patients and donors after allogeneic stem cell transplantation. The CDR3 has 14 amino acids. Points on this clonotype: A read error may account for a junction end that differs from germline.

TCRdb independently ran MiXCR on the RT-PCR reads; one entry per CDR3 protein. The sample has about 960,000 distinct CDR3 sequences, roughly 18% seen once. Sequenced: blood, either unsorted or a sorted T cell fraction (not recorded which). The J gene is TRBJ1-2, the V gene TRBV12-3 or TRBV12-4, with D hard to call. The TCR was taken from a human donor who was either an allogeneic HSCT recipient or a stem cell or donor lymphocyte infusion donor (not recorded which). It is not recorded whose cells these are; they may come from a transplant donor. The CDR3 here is CASSWGALNYGYSF. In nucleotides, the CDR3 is TGTGCCAGCTCCTGGGGAGCGCTGAACTATGGCTACTCCTTC.